This TCR beta chain appears in the sequencing data of a study of T cell changes during pregnancy in multiple sclerosis. Data came from immunoSEQ multiplex PCR; TCRdb stores just in-frame clones and leaves some out. Of 70,000 to 75,000 clones listed, almost 95% were seen once; the top ten hold less than 2.5%. This clonotype was sampled from a female donor with multiple sclerosis, enrolled in a pregnancy study. The material sequenced was peripheral blood, taken before pregnancy.

The CDR3 reads CASSTGPTSSYEQYF. DNA for the CDR3: TGTGCCAGCAGTACAGGGCCAACAAGCTCCTACGAGCAGTACTTC. The chain combines TRBV28 with TRBJ2-7; perhaps TRBD1 as D (6 bases). Germline V gene data show CDR1 as MDHEN and CDR2 as SYDVKM. The CDR3 contains 15 residues. V lost 5 bases and J lost 0, with 14 bases in between.